Sequencing of this T cell receptor beta chain was carried out in a study of T cell responses to AZD1222 COVID-19 vaccine. Generated by immunoSEQ multiplex PCR, the TCRdb table keeps only in-frame clones and is missing some. The sample lists 90,000 to 150,000 clones, 75% to 95% occurring once. The germline V and J ends were trimmed by 0 bases and 6 bases, with 11 bases remaining between them. The CDR3 loop spans 15 amino acids. Germline V gives CDR1 SGHTA, CDR2 FQGNSA. Whole-study findings and limits: The study sampled repertoires only after the peak T cell response. Most donors were white British, females outnumbered males, and clonal diversity was possibly underestimated. Reports indicate that nearly half of spike-specific TCRs are directed at unmutated variant regions.

Notes on this clone: What it recognizes is unknown.

The chain recombines TRBV7-2 with TRBJ2-2; possible D gene TRBD1, 6 bases. The sequencing used peripheral blood, collected 28 days after the second dose of the MenACWY control vaccine. The clonotype originates from an adult who received the MenACWY meningococcal vaccine as a control. DNA of the CDR3: TGTGCCAGCAGCTTAGCGCAGGGGAGAGCCGGGGAGCTGTTTTTT. It encodes CASSLAQGRAGELFF.